A single T cell receptor (beta chain) is shown here with its context. Its antigen is still unknown. This sample stems from a study of cytomegalovirus exposure and HLA in healthy donors. Study-wide context: Within an early data release were roughly 90 million unique TCRs drawn from HLA-typed donors.

The study's findings and limits: Despite most TCR sequences being rare, some public TCRs occurred in many donors. According to the study, 160 or so TCR beta chains were cytomegalovirus-associated. A likely sequencing artifact accounted for one observed cluster of highly shared sequence variants.

V lost 3 bases and J 6 bases, leaving 12 bases between the germline ends. Germline CDR1 and CDR2: MDHEN and SYDVKM. This CDR3 has 13 residues. The PCR employed 60 Vbeta primers together with 13 Jbeta primers. Produced via immunoSEQ multiplex PCR; TCRdb's table is partial and in-frame only. The sample comprises around 160,000 clones, roughly 79% of which are singletons, and around 6.7% rests with the top ten. Sequenced material: PBMCs. The clonotype originates from a middle-aged woman in good health and CMV-seropositive. The gene calls are TRBV28 and TRBJ2-7; no clear D. The CDR3 DNA sequence: TGTGCCAGCAGTTTCGGCAAAAGAGGCGAGCAGTACTTC. Translated: CASSFGKRGEQYF.